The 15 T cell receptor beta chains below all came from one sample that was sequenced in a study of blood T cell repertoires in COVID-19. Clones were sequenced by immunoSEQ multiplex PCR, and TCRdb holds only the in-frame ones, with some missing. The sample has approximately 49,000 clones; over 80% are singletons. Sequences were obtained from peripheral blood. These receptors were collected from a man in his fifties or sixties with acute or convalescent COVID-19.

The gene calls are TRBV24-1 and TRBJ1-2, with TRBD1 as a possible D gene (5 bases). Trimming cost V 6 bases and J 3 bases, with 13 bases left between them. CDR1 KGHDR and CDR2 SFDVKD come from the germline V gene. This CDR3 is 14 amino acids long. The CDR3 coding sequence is TGTGCCACCAGTACCGGGGGACGTGACTATGGCTACACCTTC. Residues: CATSTGGRDYGYTF.

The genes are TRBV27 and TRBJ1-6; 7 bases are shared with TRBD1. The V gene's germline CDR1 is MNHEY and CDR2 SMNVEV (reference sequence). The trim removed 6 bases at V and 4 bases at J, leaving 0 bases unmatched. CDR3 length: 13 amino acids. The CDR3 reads CASRGQYNSPLHF. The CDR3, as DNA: TGTGCCAGCAGGGGACAGTATAATTCACCCCTCCACTTT.

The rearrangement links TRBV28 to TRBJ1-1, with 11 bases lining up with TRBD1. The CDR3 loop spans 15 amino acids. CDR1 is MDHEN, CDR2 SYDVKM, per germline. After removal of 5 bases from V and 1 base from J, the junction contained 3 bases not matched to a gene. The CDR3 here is CASSRTGGRNTEAFF. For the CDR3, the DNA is TGTGCCAGCAGTCGGACAGGGGGCAGGAACACTGAAGCTTTCTTT. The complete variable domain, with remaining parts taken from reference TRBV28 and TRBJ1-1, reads DVKVTQSSRYLVKRTGEKVFLECVQDMDHENMFWYRQDPGLGLRLIYFSYDVKMKEKGDIPEGYSVSREKKERFSLILESASTNQTSMYLCASSRTGGRNTEAFFGQGTRLTVV.

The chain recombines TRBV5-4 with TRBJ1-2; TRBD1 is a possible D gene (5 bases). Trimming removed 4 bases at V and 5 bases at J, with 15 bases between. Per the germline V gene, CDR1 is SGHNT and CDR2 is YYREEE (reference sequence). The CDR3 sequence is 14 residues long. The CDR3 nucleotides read TGTGCCAGCAGCCCCGCGGGGACGAAGTATGGCTACACCTTC. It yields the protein CASSPAGTKYGYTF.

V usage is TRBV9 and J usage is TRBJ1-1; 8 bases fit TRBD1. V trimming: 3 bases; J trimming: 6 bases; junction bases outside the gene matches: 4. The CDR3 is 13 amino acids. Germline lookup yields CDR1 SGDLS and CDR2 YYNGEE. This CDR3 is CASSGRDRSEAFF. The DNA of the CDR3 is TGTGCCAGCAGCGGACGGGACAGGTCTGAAGCTTTCTTT.

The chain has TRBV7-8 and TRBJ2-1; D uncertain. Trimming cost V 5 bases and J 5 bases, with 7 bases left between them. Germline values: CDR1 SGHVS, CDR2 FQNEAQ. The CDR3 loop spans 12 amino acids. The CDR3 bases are TGTGCCAGCAGCCCAAGCCACAATGAGCAGTTCTTC. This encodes CASSPSHNEQFF.

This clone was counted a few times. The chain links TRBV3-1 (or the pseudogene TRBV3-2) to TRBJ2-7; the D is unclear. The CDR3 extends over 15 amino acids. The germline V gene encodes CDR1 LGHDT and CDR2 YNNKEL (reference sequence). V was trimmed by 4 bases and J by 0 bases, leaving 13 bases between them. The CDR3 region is CASSLQPASSYEQYF. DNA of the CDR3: TGTGCCAGCAGCCTACAACCAGCGAGCTCCTACGAGCAGTACTTC.

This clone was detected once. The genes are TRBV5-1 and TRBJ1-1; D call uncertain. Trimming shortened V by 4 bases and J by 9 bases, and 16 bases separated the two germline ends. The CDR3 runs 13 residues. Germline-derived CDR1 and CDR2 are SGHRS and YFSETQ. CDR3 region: CASSQSTDIQAFF. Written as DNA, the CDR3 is TGCGCCAGCAGCCAGAGCACTGACATACAAGCTTTCTTT.

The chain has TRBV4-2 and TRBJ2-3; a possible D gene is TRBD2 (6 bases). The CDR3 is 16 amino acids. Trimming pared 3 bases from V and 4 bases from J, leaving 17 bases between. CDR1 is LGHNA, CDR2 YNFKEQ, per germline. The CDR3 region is CASSQSTGVGADTQYF. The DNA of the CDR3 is TGTGCCAGCAGCCAGTCTACGGGAGTAGGAGCAGATACGCAGTATTTT.

The CDR3 region has the DNA TGCAGCGTTGATCCAGGACAGGCTCACGAGCAGTACTTC. Protein: CSVDPGQAHEQYF. J is TRBJ2-7 and V is TRBV29-1, with TRBD1 matching 7 bases. V was clipped by 3 bases and J by 5 bases; unmatched bases: 7. Germline CDR1 SQVTM, CDR2 ANQGSEA. The CDR3 length is 13 residues.

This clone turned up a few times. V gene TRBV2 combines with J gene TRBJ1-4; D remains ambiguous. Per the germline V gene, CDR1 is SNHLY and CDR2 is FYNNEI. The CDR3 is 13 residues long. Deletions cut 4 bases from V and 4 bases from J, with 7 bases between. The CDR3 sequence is CASSVPVNEKLFF. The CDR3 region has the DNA TGTGCCAGCAGTGTGCCGGTTAATGAAAAACTGTTTTTT. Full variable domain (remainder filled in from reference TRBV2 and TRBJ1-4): EPEVTQTPSHQVTQMGQEVILRCVPISNHLYFYWYRQILGQKVEFLVSFYNNEISEKSEIFDDQFSVERPDGSNFTLKIRSTKLEDSAMYFCASSVPVNEKLFFGSGTQLSVL.

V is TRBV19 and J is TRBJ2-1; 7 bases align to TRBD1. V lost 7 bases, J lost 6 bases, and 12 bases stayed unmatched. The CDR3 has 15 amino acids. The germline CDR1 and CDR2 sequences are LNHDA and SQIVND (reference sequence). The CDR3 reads CASTSTAGGFNEQFF. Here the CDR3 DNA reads TGTGCCAGTACCTCTACGGCAGGGGGATTCAATGAGCAGTTCTTC.

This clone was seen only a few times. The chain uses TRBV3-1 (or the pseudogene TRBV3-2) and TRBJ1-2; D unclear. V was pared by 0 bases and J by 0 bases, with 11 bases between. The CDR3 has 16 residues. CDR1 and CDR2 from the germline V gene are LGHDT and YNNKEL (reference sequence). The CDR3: CASSQDPGLANYGYTF. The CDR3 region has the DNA TGTGCCAGCAGCCAAGATCCGGGATTAGCTAACTATGGCTACACCTTC.

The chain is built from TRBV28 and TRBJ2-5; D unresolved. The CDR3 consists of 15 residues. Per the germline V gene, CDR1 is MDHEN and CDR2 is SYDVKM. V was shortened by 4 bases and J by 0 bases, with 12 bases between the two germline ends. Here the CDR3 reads CASSSPTQYQETQYF. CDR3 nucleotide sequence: TGTGCCAGCAGTTCCCCCACCCAGTACCAAGAGACCCAGTACTTC.

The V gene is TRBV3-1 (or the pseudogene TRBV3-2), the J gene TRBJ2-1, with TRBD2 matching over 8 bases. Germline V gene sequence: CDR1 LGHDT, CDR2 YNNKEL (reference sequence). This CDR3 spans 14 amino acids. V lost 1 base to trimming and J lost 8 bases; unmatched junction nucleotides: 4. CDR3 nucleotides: TGTGCCAGCAGCCAAGGATTTAGCGGGGATGAGCAGTTCTTC. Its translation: CASSQGFSGDEQFF.